Listed below are T cell receptor beta chains from one sample, sequenced in a study of shared clonotypes between healthy human individuals. Produced via immunoSEQ multiplex PCR; TCRdb's table is partial and in-frame only. This sample carries 2 million to 2.5 million clones, 90% to 96% of them seen once, and the ten largest clones take approximately 0.13%. The sample comprised naive CD4+ T cells sorted from blood. These receptors all come from a young man in good health. The CDR3 runs from the conserved cysteine through the conserved F or W. A D gene is named only where the DNA matches it firmly. Only some rows state a clone size, as once, few, many or a class for expanded clones.

CDR3nt: TGCGCCAGCAGCTTTGGAGGGGGCACTACCTACGAGCAGTACTTC; CDR3aa: CASSFGGGTTYEQYF; j_gene: TRBJ2-7; v_gene: TRBV5-1; d_gene: .; abundance: .
CDR3nt: TGTGCCATCAGCGTCTTATCCGGGGTCAGTGAGCAGTTCTTC; CDR3aa: CAISVLSGVSEQFF; j_gene: TRBJ2-1; v_gene: TRBV10-3; d_gene: .; abundance: .
CDR3nt: TGCGCCAGCAGCTTGGTACTAGCCAGCAATGAGCAGTTCTTC; CDR3aa: CASSLVLASNEQFF; j_gene: TRBJ2-1; v_gene: TRBV5-1; d_gene: .; abundance: .
CDR3nt: TGTGCCAGCAGCTTAGGGACGACTGGCCATGAGCAGTTCTTC; CDR3aa: CASSLGTTGHEQFF; j_gene: TRBJ2-1; v_gene: TRBV7-9; d_gene: .; abundance: .
CDR3nt: TGTGCCAGCAGTACGACAGGGGCGGTTGGAAACACCATATATTTT; CDR3aa: CASSTTGAVGNTIYF; j_gene: TRBJ1-3; v_gene: TRBV6-5; d_gene: TRBD1; abundance: .
CDR3nt: TGCGCCAGCAGCCTTAACAGGGGCCGCGACGTTGAGCAGTTCTTC; CDR3aa: CASSLNRGRDVEQFF; j_gene: TRBJ2-1; v_gene: TRBV4-3; d_gene: TRBD1; abundance: .
CDR3nt: TGTGCCAGCAGCGGGACAGACCCTAACTATGGCTACACCTTC; CDR3aa: CASSGTDPNYGYTF; j_gene: TRBJ1-2; v_gene: TRBV6-6; d_gene: TRBD1; abundance: .
CDR3nt: TGTGCCAGTAGTAGCGCAGGGGGCACTGGCTACACCTTC; CDR3aa: CASSSAGGTGYTF; j_gene: TRBJ1-2; v_gene: TRBV19; d_gene: TRBD1; abundance: .
CDR3nt: TGCAGCGTTGAAGCCACCTCGGACAGGGAGAATGGCTACACCTTC; CDR3aa: CSVEATSDRENGYTF; j_gene: TRBJ1-2; v_gene: TRBV29-1; d_gene: TRBD1; abundance: .
CDR3nt: TGCGCCAGCAGCTCTGCCGGGAACTACGAGCAGTACTTC; CDR3aa: CASSSAGNYEQYF; j_gene: TRBJ2-7; v_gene: TRBV5-1; d_gene: .; abundance: .
CDR3nt: TGTGCCAGCAGCCCGGGGAGGGACAGGGGGTCCGGGCAGTACTTC; CDR3aa: CASSPGRDRGSGQYF; j_gene: TRBJ2-7; v_gene: TRBV5-4; d_gene: TRBD1; abundance: .
CDR3nt: TGTGCCAGCAGTGAAGCGAGGGGTTACTATGGCTACACCTTC; CDR3aa: CASSEARGYYGYTF; j_gene: TRBJ1-2; v_gene: TRBV2; d_gene: .; abundance: .
CDR3nt: TGTGCCAGCAGCCTCGGGCTTGCTGAGACCCAGTACTTC; CDR3aa: CASSLGLAETQYF; j_gene: TRBJ2-5; v_gene: TRBV5-6; d_gene: .; abundance: .
CDR3nt: TGTGCCATCAGTGAGTTCCAAGGGCCCAATCAGCCCCAGCATTTT; CDR3aa: CAISEFQGPNQPQHF; j_gene: TRBJ1-5; v_gene: TRBV10-3; d_gene: .; abundance: .
CDR3nt: TGCGCCAGCAGCTTACGACAGGGAGCGCACAGGGAGCAGTTCTTC; CDR3aa: CASSLRQGAHREQFF; j_gene: TRBJ2-1; v_gene: TRBV5-1; d_gene: TRBD1; abundance: .
CDR3nt: TGTGCCAGCTCACCACCTGCGGCTGGGAAGTGGGCCACTGAAGCTTTCTTT; CDR3aa: CASSPPAAGKWATEAFF; j_gene: TRBJ1-1; v_gene: TRBV18; d_gene: .; abundance: .
CDR3nt: TGTGCCAGCAGCCCTCGAGGATGGGTTGCAGATACGCAGTATTTT; CDR3aa: CASSPRGWVADTQYF; j_gene: TRBJ2-3; v_gene: TRBV7-9; d_gene: .; abundance: once
CDR3nt: TGTGCCAGCAGCTTAGAACCCACCTACGAGCAGTACTTC; CDR3aa: CASSLEPTYEQYF; j_gene: TRBJ2-7; v_gene: TRBV7-9; d_gene: .; abundance: .
CDR3nt: TGTGCCAGCAGCGTATTCGGGGGGAATAATTCACCCCTCCACTTT; CDR3aa: CASSVFGGNNSPLHF; j_gene: TRBJ1-6; v_gene: TRBV9; d_gene: .; abundance: .
CDR3nt: TGTGCCAGCAGTCCGCAGGGGGTGGCAGATACGCAGTATTTT; CDR3aa: CASSPQGVADTQYF; j_gene: TRBJ2-3; v_gene: TRBV2; d_gene: TRBD1; abundance: .
CDR3nt: TGTGCCAGCAGTTCCGCTTGGGGGGGCAATGAGCAGTTCTTC; CDR3aa: CASSSAWGGNEQFF; j_gene: TRBJ2-1; v_gene: TRBV7-9; d_gene: TRBD2; abundance: .
CDR3nt: TGTGCCAGCAGTGACCCTGGACAGGGGGCTCAGCCCCAGCATTTT; CDR3aa: CASSDPGQGAQPQHF; j_gene: TRBJ1-5; v_gene: TRBV6-1; d_gene: TRBD1; abundance: .
CDR3nt: TGTGCCAGCGCTAAAGGGTACTATAATTCACCCCTCCACTTT; CDR3aa: CASAKGYYNSPLHF; j_gene: TRBJ1-6; v_gene: TRBV27; d_gene: .; abundance: .
CDR3nt: TGTGCCAGCAGCTTACTAAGCGGGGGCTCCTACGAGCAGTACTTC; CDR3aa: CASSLLSGGSYEQYF; j_gene: TRBJ2-7; v_gene: TRBV11-2; d_gene: TRBD2; abundance: .
CDR3nt: TGTGCCAGCACCTTCTGGCCTTTAGACAATGGCTACACCTTC; CDR3aa: CASTFWPLDNGYTF; j_gene: TRBJ1-2; v_gene: TRBV28; d_gene: .; abundance: .
CDR3nt: TGTGCCAGCAGTTATGGGGGGATCGAGAACGAGCAGTACTTC; CDR3aa: CASSYGGIENEQYF; j_gene: TRBJ2-7; v_gene: TRBV6-5; d_gene: .; abundance: .
CDR3nt: TGTGCCAGCAGCTCCGACAGGGGAAGCTACAATGAGCAGTTCTTC; CDR3aa: CASSSDRGSYNEQFF; j_gene: TRBJ2-1; v_gene: TRBV7-2; d_gene: TRBD1; abundance: .
CDR3nt: TGTGCCAGCAGCCCCCGACACAAGCTGTACAATGAGCAGTTCTTC; CDR3aa: CASSPRHKLYNEQFF; j_gene: TRBJ2-1; v_gene: TRBV25-1; d_gene: .; abundance: .
CDR3nt: TGCGCCAGCAGCTTGGGGGACGGCTCCTACGAGCAGTACTTC; CDR3aa: CASSLGDGSYEQYF; j_gene: TRBJ2-7; v_gene: TRBV5-1; d_gene: .; abundance: few
CDR3nt: TGTGCCAGCAGCGTAGGGCTAGCGGGAGACTACGAGCAGTACTTC; CDR3aa: CASSVGLAGDYEQYF; j_gene: TRBJ2-7; v_gene: TRBV9; d_gene: TRBD2; abundance: .
CDR3nt: TGTGCCAGCAGTAGACAGGGGCCCATCTATGGCTACACCTTC; CDR3aa: CASSRQGPIYGYTF; j_gene: TRBJ1-2; v_gene: TRBV6-6; d_gene: TRBD1; abundance: .
CDR3nt: TGTGCCATCAGTATGCTAGCGGGGCCCTCCTACGAGCAGTACTTC; CDR3aa: CAISMLAGPSYEQYF; j_gene: TRBJ2-7; v_gene: TRBV10-3; d_gene: TRBD2; abundance: .
CDR3nt: TGTGCTTTGGACAGCCTCCCTGGAAACACCATATATTTT; CDR3aa: CALDSLPGNTIYF; j_gene: TRBJ1-3; v_gene: TRBV30; d_gene: .; abundance: once
CDR3nt: TGTGCCAGCAGCTCCCCTGTGGCAGATACGCAGTATTTT; CDR3aa: CASSSPVADTQYF; j_gene: TRBJ2-3; v_gene: TRBV7-2; d_gene: .; abundance: .
CDR3nt: TGTGCCTTTCAGGGCGCGAACACCGGGGAGCTGTTTTTT; CDR3aa: CAFQGANTGELFF; j_gene: TRBJ2-2; v_gene: TRBV30; d_gene: .; abundance: .
CDR3nt: TGTGCCAGCACCGGACAGGGAAGCTCTGGAAACACCATATATTTT; CDR3aa: CASTGQGSSGNTIYF; j_gene: TRBJ1-3; v_gene: TRBV10-3; d_gene: TRBD1; abundance: .
CDR3nt: TGTGCCAGTAGTATAGAGGCGGGCTATGGCTACACCTTC; CDR3aa: CASSIEAGYGYTF; j_gene: TRBJ1-2; v_gene: TRBV19; d_gene: .; abundance: .
CDR3nt: TGTGCCAGCAGCTTAGGTAGTGGCGGAGTCCAAGAGACCCAGTACTTC; CDR3aa: CASSLGSGGVQETQYF; j_gene: TRBJ2-5; v_gene: TRBV7-2; d_gene: .; abundance: .
CDR3nt: TGTGCCTGGAGCCAGGGACAGGGGTTTGAGCAGTTCTTC; CDR3aa: CAWSQGQGFEQFF; j_gene: TRBJ2-1; v_gene: TRBV30; d_gene: TRBD1; abundance: .
CDR3nt: TGCGCCAGCGGGAAAACAGGGGCTAACTATGGCTACACCTTC; CDR3aa: CASGKTGANYGYTF; j_gene: TRBJ1-2; v_gene: TRBV5-1; d_gene: TRBD1; abundance: .
CDR3nt: TGCGCCAGCAGCCATACAGGGCCCAATCAGCCCCAGCATTTT; CDR3aa: CASSHTGPNQPQHF; j_gene: TRBJ1-5; v_gene: TRBV4-1; d_gene: .; abundance: .
CDR3nt: TGTGCCAGCAGCCCACAAGGAGCCAATCAGCCCCAGCATTTT; CDR3aa: CASSPQGANQPQHF; j_gene: TRBJ1-5; v_gene: TRBV7-2; d_gene: .; abundance: .
CDR3nt: TGTGCCAGCAGCTTAGCGGGAACCCTTCCTGAGGAAAAACTGTTTTTT; CDR3aa: CASSLAGTLPEEKLFF; j_gene: TRBJ1-4; v_gene: TRBV11-2; d_gene: .; abundance: .
CDR3nt: TGTGCCAGCAGTCTACTCGGGACAGGGCTTTTTAATGAGCAGTTCTTC; CDR3aa: CASSLLGTGLFNEQFF; j_gene: TRBJ2-1; v_gene: TRBV7-8; d_gene: TRBD1; abundance: .
CDR3nt: TGTGCCTGGAGTGTAGCCGGGGGGGCTATTAGCACAGATACGCAGTATTTT; CDR3aa: CAWSVAGGAISTDTQYF; j_gene: TRBJ2-3; v_gene: TRBV30; d_gene: TRBD2; abundance: .
CDR3nt: TGTGCCAGCCTCGACCTAAGGAACACTGAAGCTTTCTTT; CDR3aa: CASLDLRNTEAFF; j_gene: TRBJ1-1; v_gene: TRBV2; d_gene: .; abundance: once
CDR3nt: TGTGCCAGCTCACGTAAGTCCGGGACAGGGTTCTACGAGCAGTACTTC; CDR3aa: CASSRKSGTGFYEQYF; j_gene: TRBJ2-7; v_gene: TRBV18; d_gene: TRBD1; abundance: .
CDR3nt: TGTGCCAGCTCACCACTCGATGAGCAGTTCTTC; CDR3aa: CASSPLDEQFF; j_gene: TRBJ2-1; v_gene: TRBV18; d_gene: .; abundance: .
CDR3nt: TGTGCCAGCAGGATCGGACAGGGGAATAATTCACCCCTCCACTTT; CDR3aa: CASRIGQGNNSPLHF; j_gene: TRBJ1-6; v_gene: TRBV6-5; d_gene: TRBD1; abundance: .
CDR3nt: TGTGCCAGCAGCCCCGGGGGGGTGGGACAAGAGACCCAGTACTTC; CDR3aa: CASSPGGVGQETQYF; j_gene: TRBJ2-5; v_gene: TRBV6-6; d_gene: TRBD2; abundance: .
CDR3nt: TGCGCCAGCAGCCCGGGGACAGGGATAACAGATACGCAGTATTTT; CDR3aa: CASSPGTGITDTQYF; j_gene: TRBJ2-3; v_gene: TRBV5-1; d_gene: TRBD1; abundance: .
CDR3nt: TGTGCCAGCAGCGTAACAGGGACGGCAATTAGGAGTGAAAAACTGTTTTTT; CDR3aa: CASSVTGTAIRSEKLFF; j_gene: TRBJ1-4; v_gene: TRBV7-2; d_gene: .; abundance: .
CDR3nt: TGTGCCAGCAGCGCCGGGAGCCTCAATCAGCCCCAGCATTTT; CDR3aa: CASSAGSLNQPQHF; j_gene: TRBJ1-5; v_gene: TRBV9; d_gene: .; abundance: .
CDR3nt: TGTGCCAGCAGCTTTTTTGGGACCGGGGAGCTGTTTTTT; CDR3aa: CASSFFGTGELFF; j_gene: TRBJ2-2; v_gene: TRBV7-3; d_gene: .; abundance: once
CDR3nt: TGTGCCAGCAGGTCGGGAGATAGCAATCAGCCCCAGCATTTT; CDR3aa: CASRSGDSNQPQHF; j_gene: TRBJ1-5; v_gene: TRBV28; d_gene: .; abundance: once
CDR3nt: TGTGCCAGCAGACCGGGACAGGGAGTTTATGGCTACACCTTC; CDR3aa: CASRPGQGVYGYTF; j_gene: TRBJ1-2; v_gene: TRBV6-1; d_gene: TRBD1; abundance: .
CDR3nt: TGTGCCACCAGCCAGGACAGGGTTGCCGTTGGCTACACCTTC; CDR3aa: CATSQDRVAVGYTF; j_gene: TRBJ1-2; v_gene: TRBV15; d_gene: TRBD1; abundance: .